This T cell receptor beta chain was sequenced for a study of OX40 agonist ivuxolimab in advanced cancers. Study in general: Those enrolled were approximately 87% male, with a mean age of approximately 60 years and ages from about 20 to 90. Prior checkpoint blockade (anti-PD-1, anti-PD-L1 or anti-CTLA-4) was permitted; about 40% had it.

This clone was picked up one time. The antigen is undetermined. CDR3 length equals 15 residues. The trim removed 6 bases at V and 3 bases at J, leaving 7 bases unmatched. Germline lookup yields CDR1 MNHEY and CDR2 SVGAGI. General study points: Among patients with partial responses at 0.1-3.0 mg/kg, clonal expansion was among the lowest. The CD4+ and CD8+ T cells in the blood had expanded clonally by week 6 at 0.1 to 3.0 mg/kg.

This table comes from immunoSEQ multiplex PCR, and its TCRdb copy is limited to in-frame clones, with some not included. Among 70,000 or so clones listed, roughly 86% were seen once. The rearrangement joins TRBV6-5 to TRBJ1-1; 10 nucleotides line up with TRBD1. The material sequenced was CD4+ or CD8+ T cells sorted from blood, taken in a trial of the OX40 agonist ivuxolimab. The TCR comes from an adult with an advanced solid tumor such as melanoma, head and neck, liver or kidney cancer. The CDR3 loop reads CASSPVDRGHTEAFF. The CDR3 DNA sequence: TGTGCCAGCAGCCCCGTTGACAGGGGGCACACTGAAGCTTTCTTT.